Listed here are 16 T cell receptor beta chains from one sample, sequenced in a study of shared clonotypes between healthy human individuals (dated by TCRdb to about 2020). Libraries were made using the immunoSEQ multiplex PCR assay. Not all clones reach the TCRdb copy of this immuneACCESS table, which keeps in-frame sequences only. Checked studies attribute under half of the gap to unresolved V genes and leave the rest unexplained. This sample comprises about 690,000 clones, 90% of them detected only once. The top ten constitute 34% of the sample. The source material was memory CD8+ T cells from PBMCs. The sample's cell subset or site label, decoded: CD45RO+ cells pooled with CCR7-negative TemRA cells. The receptors here all came from a man younger than 35 in good health. Some clones in this sample may be carry-over from other donors' samples.

To note about this clone: Other DNA sequences in the same sample also yield this CDR3. The chain combines TRBV7-9 with TRBJ2-7; no clear D. V lost 3 bases and J lost 6, with 6 bases in between. Germline V CDR1 and CDR2: SEHNR, FQNEAQ (reference sequence). This CDR3 has 11 residues. This CDR3 reads CASSFYGEQYF. For the CDR3, the DNA is TGTGCCAGCAGCTTTTACGGCGAGCAGTACTTC.

This chain uses TRBV27 with TRBJ2-1; TRBD2 might be the D (6 bases). Trimming removed 5 bases at V and 10 bases at J, with 21 bases between. There are 15 residues in the CDR3. In germline, CDR1 is MNHEY, CDR2 SMNVEV (reference sequence). CDR3 residues: CASSSWDSRHGEQFF. The DNA for the CDR3 is TGTGCCAGCAGTAGCTGGGACTCCAGGCATGGAGAGCAGTTCTTC.

Concerning this clone: A junction boundary mismatches the germline segment, possibly from a read error. The chain is built from TRBV10-3 and TRBJ2-7, with 7 bases matching TRBD1. The CDR3 is 14 residues long. From germline, CDR1 is ENHRY and CDR2 SYGVKD. CDR3 bases: TGTGCCAGCAGTGCTAGGGGACAGTCCTACGAGCAGTACTTC. Its protein is CASSARGQSYEQYF.

This chain links TRBV19 with TRBJ1-1, with D tentatively TRBD1 (6 bases). The CDR3 is 15 residues long. Germline V gene lookup returns CDR1 LNHDA and CDR2 SQIVND (reference sequence). Trimming took 7 bases from V and 1 from J, leaving 16 bases between them. CDR3 loop: CASTLGGAPNTEAFF. In DNA form, the CDR3 reads TGTGCCAGTACCCTAGGGGGGGCTCCGAACACTGAAGCTTTCTTT. Looking up the rest from reference TRBV19 and TRBJ1-1 gives the full variable domain: DGGITQSPKYLFRKEGQNVTLSCEQNLNHDAMYWYRQDPGQGLRLIYYSQIVNDFQKGDIAEGYSVSREKKESFPLTVTSAQKNPTAFYLCASTLGGAPNTEAFFGQGTRLTVV.

The chain has TRBV29-1 and TRBJ2-5; no firm D call. Deletions cut 4 bases from V and 5 bases from J, with 5 bases between. The germline CDR1 and CDR2 sequences are SQVTM and ANQGSEA. The CDR3 length is 10 residues. DNA for the CDR3: TGCAGCGTTGTTTTGGAGACCCAGTACTTC. This codes for CSVVLETQYF.

V is TRBV4-1 and J is TRBJ1-2, with a tentative D call TRBD1 (6 bases). The V gene's germline CDR1 is MGHRA and CDR2 YSYEKL. Trimming pared 4 bases from V and 0 bases from J, leaving 21 bases between. CDR3 length equals 18 residues. The CDR3 region is CASSPHKIGQRANYGYTF. DNA for the CDR3: TGCGCCAGCAGCCCGCATAAAATCGGACAGCGAGCTAACTATGGCTACACCTTC.

The chain couples TRBV14 to TRBJ2-1; 9 nucleotides line up with TRBD2. The V segment lost 0 bases and the J segment 3 bases; nucleotides outside the gene matches: 6. The CDR3 is made up of 17 amino acids. Germline values: CDR1 SGHDN, CDR2 FVKESK. Written as DNA, the CDR3 is TGTGCCAGCAGCCAAGAATCCCTAGCGGGACTCTACAATGAGCAGTTCTTC. It encodes CASSQESLAGLYNEQFF.

The chain uses TRBV27 and TRBJ2-1; TRBD2 matches at 8 bases. V shed 6 bases, J shed 15 bases, and the junction held 13 bases outside the gene matches. CDR3 length: 13 amino acids. The germline gives CDR1 MNHEY, CDR2 SMNVEV (reference sequence). CDR3 bases: TGTGCCAGCAGCGGGGGCCCCACGGGGGGGTCGTTCTTC. This gives the protein CASSGGPTGGSFF.

Concerning this clone: Given a much more abundant clone one base away, this may be a read error. Other DNA sequences in the same sample also yield this CDR3. The chain links TRBV28 to TRBJ1-1, with TRBD1 as a possible D gene (5 bases). Germline-derived CDR1 and CDR2 are MDHEN and SYDVKM. This CDR3 comprises 13 residues. DNA of the CDR3: TGTGCCAGCAGTTTACATAGGGGCACTGAGGCTTTCTTT. This codes for CASSLHRGTEAFF.

This sequence joins TRBV18 and TRBJ2-1, with a possible D match to TRBD1 (6 bases). Germline loops: CDR1 KGHSH, CDR2 LQKENI. The CDR3 contains 15 residues. V lost 3 bases and J 5 bases, leaving 14 bases between the germline ends. Written as DNA, the CDR3 is TGTGCCAGCTCACCCGGGACACAGGGCGACAATGAGCAGTTCTTC. It specifies CASSPGTQGDNEQFF.

This rearrangement joins TRBV4-3 to TRBJ2-2; the match to TRBD2 covers 9 bases. CDR1 and CDR2 from the germline V gene are LGHNA and YSLEER. This CDR3 region has 21 residues. V shed 0 bases, J shed 4 bases, and the junction held 18 bases outside the gene matches. The CDR3 coding sequence is TGCGCCAGCAGCCAAGAATTTGGGGACGTTTATCGCGGGAGGGTCACCGGGGAGCTGTTTTTT. It yields the protein CASSQEFGDVYRGRVTGELFF.

The chain is built from TRBV6-1 and TRBJ1-4; no clear D gene. V lost 8 bases and J lost 4, with 11 bases in between. Germline lookup yields CDR1 MNHNS and CDR2 SASEGT. There are 13 residues in the CDR3. The CDR3 sequence is CASFARINEKLFF. As DNA, the CDR3 is TGTGCCAGCTTCGCGAGGATTAATGAAAAACTGTTTTTT.

Comment on this clone: Distinct nucleotide sequences in the sample also encode this CDR3. The chain uses TRBV11-2 and TRBJ2-7; 7 positions match TRBD1. J was trimmed by 3 bases and V by 1 base; bases with no gene match: 3. Germline CDR1 and CDR2: SGHAT and FQNNGV. The length of the CDR3 is 14 residues. The CDR3 nucleotides read TGTGCCAGCAGCTTAGGGACAGGAGGCTACGAGCAGTACTTC. Protein sequence: CASSLGTGGYEQYF.

On this clone: In the same sample, other DNA sequences code for this CDR3. V usage is TRBV6-5 and J usage is TRBJ2-1, with D hard to call. The CDR3 contains 12 residues. V was cut by 2 bases and J by 5 bases, with 4 bases left in between. Per germline, CDR1 MNHEY and CDR2 SVGAGI. The CDR3 spells CASSYSNNEQFF. The CDR3, as DNA: TGTGCCAGCAGTTACAGCAACAATGAGCAGTTCTTC.

This sequence joins TRBV7-9 and TRBJ2-7; no firm D call. The length of the CDR3 is 15 residues. The V and J ends lost 5 bases and 3 bases respectively, with 17 bases between them. CDR1 SEHNR and CDR2 FQNEAQ come from the germline V gene (reference sequence). In DNA form, the CDR3 reads TGTGCCAGCAGCGTTTCCCACCGACGGAGCTACGAGCAGTACTTC. Amino acid sequence: CASSVSHRRSYEQYF.

This rearrangement joins TRBV7-9 to TRBJ1-3; D might be TRBD1 (5 bases). This CDR3 has 16 amino acids. Between the trimmed V and J ends, which lost 1 base and 0 bases, there was a span of 10 bases. Germline V gene data show CDR1 as SEHNR and CDR2 as FQNEAQ (reference sequence). The CDR3 reads CASSLGRDGSGNTIYF. The DNA of the CDR3 is TGTGCCAGCAGCTTAGGACGGGACGGCTCTGGAAACACCATATATTTT.